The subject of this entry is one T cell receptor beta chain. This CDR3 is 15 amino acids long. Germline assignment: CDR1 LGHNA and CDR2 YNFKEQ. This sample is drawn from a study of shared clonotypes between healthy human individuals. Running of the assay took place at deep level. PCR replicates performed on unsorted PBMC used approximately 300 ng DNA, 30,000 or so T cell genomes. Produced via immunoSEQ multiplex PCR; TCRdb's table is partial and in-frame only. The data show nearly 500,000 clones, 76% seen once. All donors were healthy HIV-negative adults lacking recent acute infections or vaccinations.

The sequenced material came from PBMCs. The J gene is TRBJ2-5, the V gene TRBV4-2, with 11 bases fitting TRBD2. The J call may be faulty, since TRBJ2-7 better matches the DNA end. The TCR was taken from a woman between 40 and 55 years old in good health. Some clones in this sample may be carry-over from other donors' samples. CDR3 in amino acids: CATPGASGRSYEQYF. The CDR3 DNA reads TGTGCCACACCCGGGGCTAGCGGGAGGTCCTACGAGCAGTACTTC.